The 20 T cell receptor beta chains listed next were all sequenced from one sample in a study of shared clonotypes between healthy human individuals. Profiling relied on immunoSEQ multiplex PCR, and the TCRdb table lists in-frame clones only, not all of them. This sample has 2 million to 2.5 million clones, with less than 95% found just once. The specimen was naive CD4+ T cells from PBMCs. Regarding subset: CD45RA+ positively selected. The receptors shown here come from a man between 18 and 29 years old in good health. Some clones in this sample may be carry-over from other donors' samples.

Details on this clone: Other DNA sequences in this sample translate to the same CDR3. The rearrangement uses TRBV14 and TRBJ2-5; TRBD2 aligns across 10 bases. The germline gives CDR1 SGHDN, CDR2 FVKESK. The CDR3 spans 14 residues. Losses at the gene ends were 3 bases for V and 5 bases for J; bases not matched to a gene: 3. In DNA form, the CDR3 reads TGTGCCAGCAGCCAGGGAGCGGGAGGGGAGACCCAGTACTTC. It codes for CASSQGAGGETQYF.

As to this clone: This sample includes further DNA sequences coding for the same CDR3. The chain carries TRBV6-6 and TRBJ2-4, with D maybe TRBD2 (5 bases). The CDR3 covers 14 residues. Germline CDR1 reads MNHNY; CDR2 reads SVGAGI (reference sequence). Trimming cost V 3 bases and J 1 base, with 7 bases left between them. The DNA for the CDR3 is TGTGCCAGCAGTTATGGAGGTGCCAAAAACATTCAGTACTTC. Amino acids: CASSYGGAKNIQYF.

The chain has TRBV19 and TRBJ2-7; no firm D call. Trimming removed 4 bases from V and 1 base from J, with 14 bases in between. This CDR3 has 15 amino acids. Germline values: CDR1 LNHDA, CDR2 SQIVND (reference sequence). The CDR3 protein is CASSNRIQRSYEQYF. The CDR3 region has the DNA TGTGCCAGTAGTAACCGGATACAGCGATCCTACGAGCAGTACTTC.

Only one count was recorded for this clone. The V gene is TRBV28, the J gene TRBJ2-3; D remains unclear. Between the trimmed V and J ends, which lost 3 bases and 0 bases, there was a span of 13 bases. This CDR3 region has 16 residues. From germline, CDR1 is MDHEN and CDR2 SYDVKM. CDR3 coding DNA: TGTGCCAGCAGTTTTCAGGACCCACGAAGCACAGATACGCAGTATTTT. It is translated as CASSFQDPRSTDTQYF.

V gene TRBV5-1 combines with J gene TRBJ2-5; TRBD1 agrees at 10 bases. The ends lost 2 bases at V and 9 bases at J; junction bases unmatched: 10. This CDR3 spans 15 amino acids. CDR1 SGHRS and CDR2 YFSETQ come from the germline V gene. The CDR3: CASSFDGTGEEAQYF. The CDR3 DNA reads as TGCGCCAGCAGCTTTGATGGGACAGGGGAGGAGGCCCAGTACTTC. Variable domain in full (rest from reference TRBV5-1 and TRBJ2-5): KAGVTQTPRYLIKTRGQQVTLSCSPISGHRSVSWYQQTPGQGLQFLFEYFSETQRNKGNFPGRFSGRQFSNSRSEMNVSTLELGDSALYLCASSFDGTGEEAQYFGPGTRLLVL.

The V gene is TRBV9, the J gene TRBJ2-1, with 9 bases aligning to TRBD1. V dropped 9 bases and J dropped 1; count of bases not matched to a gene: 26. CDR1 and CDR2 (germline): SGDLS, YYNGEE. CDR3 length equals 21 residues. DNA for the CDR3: TGTGCCACCAGGGACAGGGACGTCGGCGGGACTCTCGGAATTTCCTACAATGAGCAGTTCTTC. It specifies CATRDRDVGGTLGISYNEQFF. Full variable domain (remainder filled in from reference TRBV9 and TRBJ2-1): DSGVTQTPKHLITATGQRVTLRCSPRSGDLSVYWYQQSLDQGLQFLIQYYNGEERAKGNILERFSAQQFPDLHSELNLSSLELGDSALYFCATRDRDVGGTLGISYNEQFFGPGTRLTVL.

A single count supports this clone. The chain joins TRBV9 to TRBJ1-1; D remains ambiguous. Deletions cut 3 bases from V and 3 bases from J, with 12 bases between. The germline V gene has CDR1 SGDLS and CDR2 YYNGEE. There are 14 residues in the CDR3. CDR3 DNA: TGTGCCAGCAGCGGTGACGTAGGCGACACTGAAGCTTTCTTT. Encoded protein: CASSGDVGDTEAFF.

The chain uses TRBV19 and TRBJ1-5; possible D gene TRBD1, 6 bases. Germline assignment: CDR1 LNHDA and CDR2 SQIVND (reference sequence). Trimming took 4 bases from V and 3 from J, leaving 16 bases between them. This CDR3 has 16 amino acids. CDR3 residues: CASSNEQGVNNQPQHF. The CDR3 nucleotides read TGTGCCAGTAGTAACGAACAGGGCGTCAACAATCAGCCCCAGCATTTT.

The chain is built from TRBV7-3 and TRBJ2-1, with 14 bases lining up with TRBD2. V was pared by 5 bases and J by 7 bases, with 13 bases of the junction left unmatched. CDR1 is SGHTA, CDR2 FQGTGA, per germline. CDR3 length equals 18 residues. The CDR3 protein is CASSQGGLAGGGKNEQFF. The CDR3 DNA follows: TGTGCCAGCAGCCAAGGTGGACTAGCGGGAGGTGGGAAAAATGAGCAGTTCTTC. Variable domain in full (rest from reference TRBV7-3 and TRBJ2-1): GAGVSQTPSNKVTEKGKYVELRCDPISGHTALYWYRQSLGQGPEFLIYFQGTGAADDSGLPNDRFFAVRPEGSVSTLKIQRTERGDSAVYLCASSQGGLAGGGKNEQFFGPGTRLTVL.

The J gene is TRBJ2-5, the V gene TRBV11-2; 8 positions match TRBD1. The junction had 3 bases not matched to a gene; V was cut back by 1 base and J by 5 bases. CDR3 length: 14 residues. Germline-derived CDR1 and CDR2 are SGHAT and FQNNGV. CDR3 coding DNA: TGTGCCAGCAGCTTAGGCAGGGGGCGGGAGACCCAGTACTTC. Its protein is CASSLGRGRETQYF.

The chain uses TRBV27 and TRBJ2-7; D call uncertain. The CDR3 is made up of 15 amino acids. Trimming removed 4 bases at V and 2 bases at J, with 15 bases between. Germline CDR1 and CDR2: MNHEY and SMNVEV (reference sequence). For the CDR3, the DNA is TGTGCCAGCAGTTCACCTTTAGGCGGTACCTACGAGCAGTACTTC. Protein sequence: CASSSPLGGTYEQYF.

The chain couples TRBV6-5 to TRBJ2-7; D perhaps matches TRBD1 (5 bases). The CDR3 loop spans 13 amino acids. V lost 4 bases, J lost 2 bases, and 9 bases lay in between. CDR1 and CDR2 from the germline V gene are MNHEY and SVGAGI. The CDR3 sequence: CASSSSGTYEQYF. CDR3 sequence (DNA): TGTGCCAGCAGTTCGTCAGGGACCTACGAGCAGTACTTC.

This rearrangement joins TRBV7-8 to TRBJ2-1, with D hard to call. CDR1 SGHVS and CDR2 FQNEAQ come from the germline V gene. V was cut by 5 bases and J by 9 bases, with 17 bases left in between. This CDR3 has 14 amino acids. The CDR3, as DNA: TGTGCCAGCAGCCCAAGGGCTTTTCCTGGTGAGCAGTTCTTC. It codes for CASSPRAFPGEQFF.

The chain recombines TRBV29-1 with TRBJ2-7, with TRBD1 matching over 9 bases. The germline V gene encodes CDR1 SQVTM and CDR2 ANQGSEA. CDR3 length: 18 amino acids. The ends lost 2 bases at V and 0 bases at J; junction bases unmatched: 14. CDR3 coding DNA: TGCAGCGTTGAAAACCCCCCCGGGACAGGGCCCAGCTCCTACGAGCAGTACTTC. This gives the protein CSVENPPGTGPSSYEQYF.

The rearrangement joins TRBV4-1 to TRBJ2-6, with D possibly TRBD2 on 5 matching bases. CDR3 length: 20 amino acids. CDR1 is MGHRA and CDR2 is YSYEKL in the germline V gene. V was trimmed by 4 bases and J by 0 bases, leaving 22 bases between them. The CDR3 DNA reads TGCGCCAGCAGCCGCCTGGTGTCGGGGTCCGAATTCTCTGGGGCCAACGTCCTGACTTTC. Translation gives CASSRLVSGSEFSGANVLTF.

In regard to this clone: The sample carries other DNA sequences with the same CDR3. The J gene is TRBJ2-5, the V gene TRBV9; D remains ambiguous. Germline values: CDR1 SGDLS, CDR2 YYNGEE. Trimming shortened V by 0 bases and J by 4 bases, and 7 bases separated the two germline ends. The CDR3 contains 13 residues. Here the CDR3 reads CASSVGPGETQYF. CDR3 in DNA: TGTGCCAGCAGCGTAGGCCCGGGAGAGACCCAGTACTTC.

The CDR3 loop reads CASSEYRAAGNTIYF. As DNA, the CDR3 is TGTGCCAGCAGTGAGTATCGGGCTGCTGGAAACACCATATATTTT. The chain employs TRBV6-1 and TRBJ1-3; D gene unclear. The ends were cut back, 3 bases at V and 2 bases at J, with 11 bases in the middle. Germline loops: CDR1 MNHNS, CDR2 SASEGT. This CDR3 has 15 amino acids.

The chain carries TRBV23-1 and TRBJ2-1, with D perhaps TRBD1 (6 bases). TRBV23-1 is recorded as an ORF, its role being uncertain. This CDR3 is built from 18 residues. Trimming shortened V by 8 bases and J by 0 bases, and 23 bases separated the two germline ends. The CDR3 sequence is CASLSAREGQSSYNEQFF. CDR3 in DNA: TGCGCCAGCCTTTCCGCGAGAGAAGGACAGAGCTCCTACAATGAGCAGTTCTTC.

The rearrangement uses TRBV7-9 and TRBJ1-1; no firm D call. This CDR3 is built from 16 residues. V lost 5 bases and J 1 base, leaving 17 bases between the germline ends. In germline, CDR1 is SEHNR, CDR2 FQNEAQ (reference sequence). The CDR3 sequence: CASSPRGNSGNTEAFF. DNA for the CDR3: TGTGCCAGCAGCCCCCGGGGTAATAGCGGGAACACTGAAGCTTTCTTT.

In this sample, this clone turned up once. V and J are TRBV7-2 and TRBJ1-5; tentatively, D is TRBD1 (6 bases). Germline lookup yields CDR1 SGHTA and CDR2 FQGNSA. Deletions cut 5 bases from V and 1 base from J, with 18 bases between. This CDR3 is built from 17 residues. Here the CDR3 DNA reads TGTGCCAGCAGCCTATCAGGGGTGGGGGTCAGCAATCAGCCCCAGCATTTT. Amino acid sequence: CASSLSGVGVSNQPQHF.